Following are 10 T cell receptor beta chains from one sample sequenced in a study of low-dose radiotherapy and immunotherapy resistance in tumors. Primers targeting TRAV and TRBV primed first-strand cDNA, covering alpha and beta chains. PCR amplification of the TCRs was performed with Phusion for approximately 20 PCR cycles, and it relied on a constant-region primer together with a V-primer adapter. TCRdb fed the reads into MiXCR, producing one record per CDR3 protein. The sample lists fewer than 110,000 distinct CDR3 sequences, 20% to 25% seen once, with roughly 4.3% in the top ten. Time point: after trial treatment. Treatment given: LDRT plus nivolumab, ipilimumab, low-dose cyclophosphamide and aspirin (RACIN trial). The sequenced sample was PBMCs, obtained after low-dose radiotherapy plus immunotherapy. These receptors were collected from a male donor with prostate cancer.

This clonotype was counted at least ten times. V gene TRBV19 combines with J gene TRBJ2-6, with D possibly matching TRBD1 (6 bases). This CDR3 is 16 amino acids long. V was shortened by 5 bases and J by 3 bases, with 14 bases between the two germline ends. Germline V lookup: CDR1 LNHDA, CDR2 SQIVND (reference sequence). The CDR3 region has the DNA TGTGCCAGTAGTCCCCAGGGGTACAGTGGGGCCAACGTCCTGACTTTC. It yields the protein CASSPQGYSGANVLTF.

The chain is built from TRBV28 and TRBJ1-1; TRBD1 agrees at 10 bases. CDR1 MDHEN and CDR2 SYDVKM come from the germline V gene. The CDR3 loop spans 14 amino acids. Germline trimming cut 2 bases from V and 11 bases from J; bases unmatched to any gene: 8. The CDR3 reads CASSLRQGAKSAFF. CDR3 DNA sequence: TGTGCCAGCAGTTTACGACAGGGGGCTAAGTCCGCTTTCTTT.

This clonotype showed up many times. The CDR3 protein is CASSLAGQGGFGEQFF. CDR3 sequence (DNA): TGTGCCAGCAGCTTGGCGGGACAGGGAGGCTTCGGGGAGCAGTTCTTC. The chain couples TRBV5-4 to TRBJ2-1; 9 positions agree with TRBD1. The CDR3 spans 16 residues. The junction had 11 bases not matched to a gene; V was cut back by 0 bases and J by 10 bases. CDR1 is SGHNT, CDR2 YYREEE, per germline (reference sequence).

The chain carries TRBV9 and TRBJ2-7; TRBD2 might be the D (5 bases). Trimming stripped 0 bases from V and 4 bases from J, with 8 bases between. The CDR3 is 13 amino acids. Germline V lookup: CDR1 SGDLS, CDR2 YYNGEE. CDR3 residues: CASSVDGGYEQYF. The CDR3 DNA follows: TGTGCCAGCAGCGTAGACGGCGGGTACGAGCAGTACTTC.

Points on this clonotype: This likely reflects a read error, since a far larger clone is one base away. V and J are TRBV6-8 and TRBJ2-3; TRBD1 agrees at 9 bases. The CDR3 spans 15 residues. Germline V gene sequence: CDR1 MNHGY, CDR2 SAAAGT. The CDR3 nucleotides are TGTGCCAGCTGTTACGGACAGGGGCACACAGATACGCAGTATTTT. Translation gives CASCYGQGHTDTQYF.

The CDR3 loop reads CASSSPFQQGYGNTIYF. CDR3 bases: TGTGCCAGCAGTTCCCCGTTCCAACAGGGGTACGGAAACACCATATATTTT. The genes are TRBV28 and TRBJ1-3, with TRBD1 identical over 7 bases. The germline V gene encodes CDR1 MDHEN and CDR2 SYDVKM. The CDR3 loop spans 17 amino acids. V was pared by 4 bases and J by 4 bases, with 13 bases of the junction left unmatched. The full variable domain, its missing parts supplied by reference TRBV28 and TRBJ1-3, is DVKVTQSSRYLVKRTGEKVFLECVQDMDHENMFWYRQDPGLGLRLIYFSYDVKMKEKGDIPEGYSVSREKKERFSLILESASTNQTSMYLCASSSPFQQGYGNTIYFGEGSWLTVV.

A word on this clonotype: A far larger clone is only one base removed, so a read error is likely. In nucleotides, the CDR3 is TGTGTCAGCAGTGTCAGACTAGCGGCCGGGGAGCTGTTTTTT. Translation gives CVSSVRLAAGELFF. The rearrangement links TRBV6-6 to TRBJ2-2, with TRBD2 matching over 9 bases. Germline loops: CDR1 MNHNY, CDR2 SVGAGI (reference sequence). The CDR3 has 14 residues.

This clonotype has ten or more counts. The chain recombines TRBV29-1 with TRBJ1-5, with D hard to call. Germline values: CDR1 SQVTM, CDR2 ANQGSEA. The CDR3 covers 14 residues. V lost 7 bases, J lost 6 bases, and 19 bases lay in between. The CDR3 loop is CSARFQDGSQPQHF. The CDR3 region has the DNA TGCAGCGCCCGGTTTCAGGATGGAAGTCAGCCCCAGCATTTT.

This clonotype was picked up many times. This chain uses TRBV6-6 with TRBJ2-5; D is uncertain. V dropped 8 bases and J dropped 5 bases, with 15 bases sitting between them. The V gene's germline CDR1 is MNHNY and CDR2 SVGAGI (reference sequence). The CDR3 extends over 13 amino acids. The chain's CDR3 is CASASPERETQYF. The CDR3 DNA reads TGTGCCAGCGCCTCCCCTGAACGGGAGACCCAGTACTTC.

This clonotype was detected many times. This rearrangement joins TRBV19 to TRBJ2-1; TRBD2 aligns across 8 bases. The CDR3 contains 14 residues. V shed 5 bases, J shed 2 bases, and the junction held 2 bases outside the gene matches. CDR1 and CDR2 (germline): LNHDA, SQIVND (reference sequence). CDR3 sequence reads: CASSDSGAYNEQFF. CDR3 sequence (DNA): TGTGCCAGTAGTGATAGCGGGGCCTACAATGAGCAGTTCTTC.